The clone carrying this TCR beta chain appeared a few times. Its antigen remains unknown. The entry originates in a study of naive and memory T cell subsets. Study-level points and caveats: Over 90% of naive TCR sequences appeared only once after error correction, unlike memory subsets. Naive repertoires, especially CD8, held a few larger clonotypes, possibly memory cells re-expressing CD45RA. The power law exponent of TCR abundance differed between naive and memory cells.

Sequential positive selection took CD4 T cells first, then CD8 T cells. Both TRBC1 and TRBC2 were covered by a beta constant-region primer of two equimolar oligonucleotides. Ligated cDNA was amplified by four rounds of PCR with nested alpha and beta constant-region primers and SP2. A 12-nucleotide UMI and the SP2 primer were added to the cDNA 3' end by oligonucleotide ligation. Each CDR3 protein is one row after TCRdb ran MiXCR on the UMI-ligation and nested PCR reads. The data contain roughly 140,000 distinct CDR3 sequences, approximately 21% of them singletons. CDR1 SGDLS and CDR2 YYNGEE come from the germline V gene. The ends lost 3 bases at V and 15 bases at J; junction bases unmatched: 9. The CDR3 sequence is 12 residues long.

The sample comprised naive CD8+ T cells from blood. This clonotype was obtained from a human donor in good health. The chain links TRBV9 to TRBJ2-1, with 7 bases aligning to TRBD2. This CDR3 is CASSAGTTESFF. In nucleotides, the CDR3 is TGTGCCAGCAGCGCCGGGACTACCGAATCGTTCTTC.